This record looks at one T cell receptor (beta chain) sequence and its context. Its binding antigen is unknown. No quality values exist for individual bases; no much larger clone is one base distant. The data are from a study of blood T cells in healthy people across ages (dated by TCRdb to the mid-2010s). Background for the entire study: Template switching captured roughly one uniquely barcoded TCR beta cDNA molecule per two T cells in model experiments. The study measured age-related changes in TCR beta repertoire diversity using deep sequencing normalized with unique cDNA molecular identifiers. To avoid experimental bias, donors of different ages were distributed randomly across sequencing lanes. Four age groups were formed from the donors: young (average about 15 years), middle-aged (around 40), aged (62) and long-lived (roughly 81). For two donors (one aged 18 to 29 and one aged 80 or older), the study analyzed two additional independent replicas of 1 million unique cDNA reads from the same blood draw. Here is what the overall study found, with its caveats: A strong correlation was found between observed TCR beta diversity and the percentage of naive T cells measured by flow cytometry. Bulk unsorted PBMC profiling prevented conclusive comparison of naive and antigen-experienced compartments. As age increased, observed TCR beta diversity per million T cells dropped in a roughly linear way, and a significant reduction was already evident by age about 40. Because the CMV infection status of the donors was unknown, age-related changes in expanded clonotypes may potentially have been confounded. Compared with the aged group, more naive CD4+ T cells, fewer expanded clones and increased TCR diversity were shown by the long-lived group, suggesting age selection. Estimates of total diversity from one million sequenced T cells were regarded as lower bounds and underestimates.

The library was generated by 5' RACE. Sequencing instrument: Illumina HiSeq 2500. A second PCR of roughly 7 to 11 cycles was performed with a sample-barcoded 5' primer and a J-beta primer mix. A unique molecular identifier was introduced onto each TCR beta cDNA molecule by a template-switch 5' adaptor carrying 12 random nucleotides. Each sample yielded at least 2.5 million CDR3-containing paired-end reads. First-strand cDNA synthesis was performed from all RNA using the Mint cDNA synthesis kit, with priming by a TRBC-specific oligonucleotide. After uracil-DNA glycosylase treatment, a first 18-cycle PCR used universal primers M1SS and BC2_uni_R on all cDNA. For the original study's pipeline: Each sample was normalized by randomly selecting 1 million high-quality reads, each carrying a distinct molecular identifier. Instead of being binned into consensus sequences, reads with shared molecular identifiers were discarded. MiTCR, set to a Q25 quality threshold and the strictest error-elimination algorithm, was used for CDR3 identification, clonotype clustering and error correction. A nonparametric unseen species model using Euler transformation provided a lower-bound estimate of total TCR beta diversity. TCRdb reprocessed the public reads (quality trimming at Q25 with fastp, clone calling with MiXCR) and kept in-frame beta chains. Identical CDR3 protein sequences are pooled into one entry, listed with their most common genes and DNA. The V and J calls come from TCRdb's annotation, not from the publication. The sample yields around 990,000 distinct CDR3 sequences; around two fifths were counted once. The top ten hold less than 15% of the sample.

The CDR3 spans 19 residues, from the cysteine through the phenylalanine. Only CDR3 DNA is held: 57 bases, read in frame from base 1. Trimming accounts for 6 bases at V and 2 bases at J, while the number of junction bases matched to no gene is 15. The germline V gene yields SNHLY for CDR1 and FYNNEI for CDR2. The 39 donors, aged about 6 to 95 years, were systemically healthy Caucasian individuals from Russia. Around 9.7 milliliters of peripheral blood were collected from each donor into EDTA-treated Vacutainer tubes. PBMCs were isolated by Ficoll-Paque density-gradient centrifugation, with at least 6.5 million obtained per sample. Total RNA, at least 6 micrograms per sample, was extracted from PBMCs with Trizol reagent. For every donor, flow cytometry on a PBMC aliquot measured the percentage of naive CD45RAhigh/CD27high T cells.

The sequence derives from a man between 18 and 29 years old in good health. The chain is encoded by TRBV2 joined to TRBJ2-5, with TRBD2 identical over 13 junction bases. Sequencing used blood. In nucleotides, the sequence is TGTGCCAGCAGCGGACCCGGGACTAGCGGGGAAACGCTACAAGAGACCCAGTACTTC. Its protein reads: CASSGPGTSGETLQETQYF.